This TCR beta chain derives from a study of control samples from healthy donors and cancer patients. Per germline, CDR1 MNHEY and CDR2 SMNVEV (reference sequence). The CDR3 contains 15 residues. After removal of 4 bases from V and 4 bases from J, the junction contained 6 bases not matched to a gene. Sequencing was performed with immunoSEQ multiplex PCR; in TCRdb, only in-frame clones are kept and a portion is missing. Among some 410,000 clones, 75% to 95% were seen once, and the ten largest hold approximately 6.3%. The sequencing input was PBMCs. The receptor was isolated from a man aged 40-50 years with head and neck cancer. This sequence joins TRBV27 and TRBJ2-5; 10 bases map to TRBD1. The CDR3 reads CASSSLRDRGETQYF. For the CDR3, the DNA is TGTGCCAGCAGTTCCCTCCGGGACAGGGGAGAGACCCAGTACTTC.